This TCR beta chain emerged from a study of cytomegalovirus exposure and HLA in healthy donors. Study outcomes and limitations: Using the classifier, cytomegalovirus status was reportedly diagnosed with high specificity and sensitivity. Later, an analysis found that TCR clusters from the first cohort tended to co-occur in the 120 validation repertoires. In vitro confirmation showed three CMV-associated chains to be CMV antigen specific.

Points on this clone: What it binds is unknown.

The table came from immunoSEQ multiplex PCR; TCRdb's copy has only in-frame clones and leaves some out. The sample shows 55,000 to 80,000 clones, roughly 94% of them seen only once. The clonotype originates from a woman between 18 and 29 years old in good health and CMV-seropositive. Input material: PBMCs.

DNA of the CDR3: TGCAGCGTTAGGTCTAGGACAGGGGGAAACGTCAACTATGGCTACACCTTC. It translates to CSVRSRTGGNVNYGYTF. This chain connects TRBV29-1 to TRBJ1-2, with TRBD1 matching 10 bases. Germline assignment: CDR1 SQVTM and CDR2 ANQGSEA. The CDR3 is 17 amino acids. J gave up 2 bases and V 5 bases, and 14 bases lay outside the gene matches.